This TCR beta chain appears in the sequencing data of a study of shared clonotypes between healthy human individuals. Study observations and caveats: Against clonotypes common to all four donors, non-shared ones had lower generation probabilities. Sharing of clonotypes among donors was expected to vary with sequencing depth.

CDR1 is LNHNV, CDR2 YYDKDF, per germline (reference sequence). This CDR3 spans 17 amino acids. The V gene lost 0 bases and the J gene lost 0 bases, with 15 bases spanning the gap. Of note for this clone: The antigen is undetermined.

Generated by immunoSEQ multiplex PCR, the TCRdb table keeps only in-frame clones and is missing some. The sample shows more than 2,000,000 clones, 90% to 95% of them seen only once. Sequencing used naive CD4+ T cells from PBMCs. Subset specified: CD45RA+ positively selected. The chain carries TRBV15 and TRBJ2-7, with TRBD1 as a possible D gene (6 bases). The source is a man younger than 30 in good health. Some clones in this sample may be carry-over from other donors' samples. The CDR3 DNA is TGTGCCACCAGCAGAGATCTAAAGCAGGGGCGCTCCTACGAGCAGTACTTC. Amino acids: CATSRDLKQGRSYEQYF.